This T cell receptor delta chain is from a study of γδ T cells in repeated Plasmodium falciparum infection. Bulk repertoires came from Vgamma9/Vdelta2+ or Vdelta2-negative gammadelta T cells flow-sorted from PBMC. The CDR3 has 18 amino acids. Trimming removed 2 bases from V and 2 bases from J; junction bases left unmatched: 11. The V gene's germline CDR1 is TSWWSYY and CDR2 QGS. On this clone: The TCRdb record carries a much larger clone's protein, which differs from this DNA's translation at residue 7; a read error is the likely cause, and the protein listed here is the DNA translation.

TCRdb fed the multiplex PCR reads to CATT. The table shows around 50,000 delta-chain clones, with 1.6% occurring only once. Sequenced input: gamma-delta T cells from blood. This rearrangement joins TRDV1 to TRDJ1, with TRDD3 identical over 10 bases. This sequence originates from a pool of human donors (malaria-infected and uninfected, not separated). The CDR3 spells CALGEGPVGGYMTDKLIF. Here the CDR3 DNA reads TGTGCTCTTGGGGAAGGCCCTGTTGGGGGATACATGACCGATAAACTCATCTTT.